This T cell receptor beta chain was captured in a study of cytomegalovirus exposure and HLA in healthy donors. PCR primers comprised 60 Vbeta and 13 Jbeta primers. Original analysis: Tens of millions of unique TCR beta chains, some 9.9 million shared, were counted in a later analysis. The assay was immunoSEQ multiplex PCR, and TCRdb's table has in-frame clones only and misses some. That table gives V, J and clone size, and the DNA gave D and trimming. The data contain 80,000 to 100,000 clones, around 77% of them singletons. Points from the study as a whole: CMV serostatus alone was available as immune exposure information. Testing in vitro showed a few CMV-associated chains specific for CMV antigens.

Germline CDR1 SEHNR, CDR2 FQNEAQ (reference sequence). The germline V and J ends were trimmed by 5 bases and 1 base, with 14 bases remaining between them. The CDR3 covers 15 residues. About this clone: Its antigen is as yet unknown.

The sample was PBMCs. The sequence was obtained from a man aged 40-55 years in good health and CMV-seronegative. V and J are TRBV7-9 and TRBJ1-1; weak D call: TRBD1 (6 bases). Here the CDR3 DNA reads TGTGCCAGCAGCCTGCGGACAGTCAGGAACACTGAAGCTTTCTTT. As protein: CASSLRTVRNTEAFF.